Below are 5 T cell receptor beta chains sequenced from a single sample in a study of CD8 T cells in Susac syndrome. When the RNA was reverse transcribed, random hexamers were used with an input of roughly 0.45 to 1 ug. TCRdb ran MiXCR on the immunoSEQ multiplex PCR reads and lists one entry per CDR3 protein. The sample has 150,000 to 200,000 distinct CDR3 sequences, roughly 94% seen once. Input material: CD4+ T cells from PBMCs. The receptors were sampled from a human donor with multiple sclerosis.

This chain uses TRBV5-1 with TRBJ1-1; possible D gene TRBD1, 5 bases. The CDR3 length is 12 residues. Germline loops: CDR1 SGHRS, CDR2 YFSETQ. The V and J ends lost 6 bases and 3 bases respectively, with 9 bases between them. CDR3 DNA: TGCGCCAGCAACGGGGGGGACACTGAAGCTTTCTTT. Residues: CASNGGDTEAFF. The full variable domain, in which reference TRBV5-1 and TRBJ1-1 provide the parts outside the CDR3, is KAGVTQTPRYLIKTRGQQVTLSCSPISGHRSVSWYQQTPGQGLQFLFEYFSETQRNKGNFPGRFSGRQFSNSRSEMNVSTLELGDSALYLCASNGGDTEAFFGQGTRLTVV.

The chain has TRBV6-2 or TRBV6-3 and TRBJ2-1; D gene unclear. The CDR3 sequence is 12 residues long. V lost 6 bases, J lost 7 bases, and 10 bases lay in between. Germline V CDR1 and CDR2: MNHEY, SVGEGT. The DNA for the CDR3 is TGTGCCAGCAGCGCGTTAGGGAATGAGCAGTTCTTC. It translates to CASSALGNEQFF.

The chain recombines TRBV15 with TRBJ2-3; 10 bases map to TRBD2. The CDR3 is 18 amino acids. Unmatched junction bases numbered 10, after V lost 0 bases and J lost 4 bases. Germline V lookup: CDR1 LNHNV, CDR2 YYDKDF (reference sequence). In DNA form, the CDR3 reads TGTGCCACCAGCAGAGATGGTAGCGGGAGGACGGGGGCAGATACGCAGTATTTT. It specifies CATSRDGSGRTGADTQYF.

The rearrangement joins TRBV29-1 to TRBJ2-3; 8 nucleotides line up with TRBD2. The CDR3 runs 13 residues. V gave up 6 bases and J gave up 4 bases; unmatched junction bases: 6. Germline V gives CDR1 SQVTM, CDR2 ANQGSEA. The CDR3 sequence is CSVGLEGPDTQYF. The CDR3 DNA reads TGCAGCGTGGGACTAGAGGGACCAGATACGCAGTATTTT.

This chain links TRBV2 with TRBJ2-5; a possible D gene is TRBD2 (5 bases). Germline V gives CDR1 SNHLY, CDR2 FYNNEI. This CDR3 is built from 12 residues. Trimming took 8 bases from V and 5 from J, leaving 12 bases between them. The CDR3 sequence: CASRPPGETQYF. CDR3 sequence (DNA): TGTGCCAGCCGACCTCCGGGGGAGACCCAGTACTTC.